Listed below are T cell receptor beta chains from one sample, sequenced in a study of OX40 agonist ivuxolimab in advanced cancers. TCRdb's table, derived via immunoSEQ multiplex PCR, lists solely in-frame clones and lacks some. The top ten clones hold 9.5% to 15% of a sample with around 26,000 clones, around 79% of them seen once. The source material was CD4+ or CD8+ T cells sorted from blood, sampled in a trial of the OX40 agonist ivuxolimab. These receptors were taken from an adult with an advanced solid tumor such as melanoma, head and neck, liver or kidney cancer. The CDR3 runs from the conserved cysteine through the conserved F or W. The order of the fields is clone size, J gene, V gene, D gene, CDR3 DNA, CDR3 protein. The D gene is left open where the match is weak. For some rows the clone size is stated as once, few or many, or as a class when expanded; others skip it.

abundance: NA; j_gene: TRBJ1-1; v_gene: TRBV6-5; d_gene: NA; CDR3nt: TGTGCCAGCAGTTACGGGGGCTGGGACACTGAAGCTTTCTTT; CDR3aa: CASSYGGWDTEAFF
abundance: once; j_gene: TRBJ2-2; v_gene: TRBV7-2; d_gene: NA; CDR3nt: TGTGCCAGCAGCTGGGGGGAGAACACCGGGGAGCTGTTTTTT; CDR3aa: CASSWGENTGELFF
abundance: NA; j_gene: TRBJ1-3; v_gene: TRBV4-1; d_gene: TRBD1; CDR3nt: TGCGCCAGCAGCCAAGATCTTGGGACAGGGGGAAAAAGAAACACCATATATTTT; CDR3aa: CASSQDLGTGGKRNTIYF
abundance: NA; j_gene: TRBJ2-2; v_gene: TRBV5-1; d_gene: TRBD2; CDR3nt: TGCGCCAGCAGCTCACTAGCGGGGGGCACCGGGGAGCTGTTTTTT; CDR3aa: CASSSLAGGTGELFF
abundance: few; j_gene: TRBJ1-2; v_gene: TRBV4-2; d_gene: TRBD1; CDR3nt: TGTGCCAGCAGCCACGGACAGGACTATGGCTACACCTTC; CDR3aa: CASSHGQDYGYTF
abundance: NA; j_gene: TRBJ2-7; v_gene: TRBV19; d_gene: NA; CDR3nt: TGTGCCAGTAGTAGTACAGGGGGTAGCGGGGAGCAGTACTTC; CDR3aa: CASSSTGGSGEQYF
abundance: few; j_gene: TRBJ2-6; v_gene: TRBV6-1; d_gene: NA; CDR3nt: TGTGCCAGCTTCTCTGGGGCCAACGTCCTGACTTTC; CDR3aa: CASFSGANVLTF
abundance: NA; j_gene: TRBJ2-1; v_gene: TRBV2; d_gene: NA; CDR3nt: TGTGCCAGCAGTGTGGACAGTAGTGAGCAGTTCTTC; CDR3aa: CASSVDSSEQFF
abundance: NA; j_gene: TRBJ2-7; v_gene: TRBV7-6; d_gene: TRBD1; CDR3nt: TGTGCCAGCAGCTTAGTTCCTCCGGGACAGAGCTCCTACGAGCAGTACTTC; CDR3aa: CASSLVPPGQSSYEQYF
abundance: NA; j_gene: TRBJ2-1; v_gene: TRBV9; d_gene: TRBD2; CDR3nt: TGTGCCAGCAGCGTAGAACTAGCGGGCATTGAGCAGTTCTTC; CDR3aa: CASSVELAGIEQFF
abundance: NA; j_gene: TRBJ1-5; v_gene: TRBV9; d_gene: NA; CDR3nt: TGTGCCAGCAGCGTAGGGGGGGATCCGCCCCAGCATTTT; CDR3aa: CASSVGGDPPQHF
abundance: NA; j_gene: TRBJ2-3; v_gene: TRBV4-1; d_gene: TRBD2; CDR3nt: TGCGCCAGCAGCCAAGGGGTTATTTCTAGCGGGGGCACAGATACGCAGTATTTT; CDR3aa: CASSQGVISSGGTDTQYF
abundance: NA; j_gene: TRBJ2-5; v_gene: TRBV11-1; d_gene: NA; CDR3nt: TGTGCCAGCAGCTTAGCCTTATCACAGGGACAAGAGACCCAGTACTTC; CDR3aa: CASSLALSQGQETQYF
abundance: NA; j_gene: TRBJ2-7; v_gene: TRBV2; d_gene: NA; CDR3nt: TGTGCCAGCAGTGGCCCGGGATCTCCCTACGAGCAGTACTTC; CDR3aa: CASSGPGSPYEQYF
abundance: NA; j_gene: TRBJ1-6; v_gene: TRBV2; d_gene: NA; CDR3nt: TGTGCCACCTCCCAGGGAAGCTCCTATAATTCACCCCTCCACTTT; CDR3aa: CATSQGSSYNSPLHF
abundance: NA; j_gene: TRBJ1-1; v_gene: TRBV5-4; d_gene: NA; CDR3nt: TGTGCCAGCAGCTTAGGGGAGGGGTCTCGAAACACTGAAGCTTTCTTT; CDR3aa: CASSLGEGSRNTEAFF
abundance: NA; j_gene: TRBJ2-3; v_gene: TRBV5-8; d_gene: NA; CDR3nt: TGTGCCAGCAGCTTGGGGGGACTGTCAGATACGCAGTATTTT; CDR3aa: CASSLGGLSDTQYF
abundance: few; j_gene: TRBJ1-1; v_gene: TRBV18; d_gene: TRBD1; CDR3nt: TGTGCCAGCTCAGGCTTGACAGGGGAAGGGGCTCAAGCTTTCTTT; CDR3aa: CASSGLTGEGAQAFF
abundance: NA; j_gene: TRBJ2-7; v_gene: TRBV4-1; d_gene: NA; CDR3nt: TGCGCCAGCAGCCAAGAATCGGCAGTGAACTCCTACGAGCAGTACTTC; CDR3aa: CASSQESAVNSYEQYF
abundance: NA; j_gene: TRBJ2-6; v_gene: TRBV10-2; d_gene: TRBD1; CDR3nt: TGCGCCAGCAGTGAGCTCGGCTACCGGGACAGGCCCCGCTCTGGGGCCAACGTCCTGACTTTC; CDR3aa: CASSELGYRDRPRSGANVLTF
abundance: once; j_gene: TRBJ1-3; v_gene: TRBV28; d_gene: TRBD1; CDR3nt: TGTGCCAGCAGTCTGACAGGGCTAACCTCTGGAAACACCATATATTTT; CDR3aa: CASSLTGLTSGNTIYF
abundance: NA; j_gene: TRBJ1-5; v_gene: TRBV2; d_gene: NA; CDR3nt: TGTGCCAGCAGGCTAGGTACCACGAATCAGCCCCAGCATTTT; CDR3aa: CASRLGTTNQPQHF
abundance: NA; j_gene: TRBJ2-7; v_gene: TRBV28; d_gene: TRBD1; CDR3nt: TGTGCCAGCAGTTCTCGGGACAGGGGCTACGAGCAGTACTTC; CDR3aa: CASSSRDRGYEQYF
abundance: NA; j_gene: TRBJ1-1; v_gene: TRBV7-2; d_gene: NA; CDR3nt: TGTGCCAGCAGCCCGGGACCGTTGAACACTGAAGCTTTCTTT; CDR3aa: CASSPGPLNTEAFF
abundance: NA; j_gene: TRBJ1-2; v_gene: TRBV27; d_gene: NA; CDR3nt: TGTGCCAGCAGTTTATGGGCAGGGGCGTTAGTAGGCTACACCTTC; CDR3aa: CASSLWAGALVGYTF
abundance: NA; j_gene: TRBJ2-3; v_gene: TRBV30; d_gene: NA; CDR3nt: TGTGCCTGGAGATCCACAGATACGCAGTATTTT; CDR3aa: CAWRSTDTQYF
abundance: NA; j_gene: TRBJ2-5; v_gene: TRBV5-1; d_gene: TRBD1; CDR3nt: TGCGCCAGCAGCCCCCGGAGGGATGCCAGGGGGCCCCATGAGACCCAGTACTTC; CDR3aa: CASSPRRDARGPHETQYF
abundance: NA; j_gene: TRBJ1-3; v_gene: TRBV30; d_gene: NA; CDR3nt: TGTGCCTGGAGTCCGGCAGAAGGGTTAGGCGAGAACACCATATATTTT; CDR3aa: CAWSPAEGLGENTIYF
abundance: NA; j_gene: TRBJ2-3; v_gene: TRBV2; d_gene: NA; CDR3nt: TGTGCCAGCAGTGAAGTGGGGCCAGATACGCAGTATTTT; CDR3aa: CASSEVGPDTQYF
abundance: once; j_gene: TRBJ1-1; v_gene: TRBV9; d_gene: TRBD1; CDR3nt: TGTGCCAGCAGCCCCTATGTTACGGCCCAGGGGGCTGAAGCTTTCTTT; CDR3aa: CASSPYVTAQGAEAFF
abundance: NA; j_gene: TRBJ1-2; v_gene: TRBV7-8; d_gene: NA; CDR3nt: TGTGCCAGCAGCTTGGGGGGGAACTATGGCTACACCTTC; CDR3aa: CASSLGGNYGYTF
abundance: NA; j_gene: TRBJ2-5; v_gene: TRBV5-1; d_gene: NA; CDR3nt: TGCGCCAGCAGCGAATCCGGGCCGGAGACCCAGTACTTC; CDR3aa: CASSESGPETQYF
abundance: NA; j_gene: TRBJ1-4; v_gene: TRBV28; d_gene: TRBD1; CDR3nt: TGTGCCAGCAGCCCTCAGGACAGGGGGCCTGAAAAACTGTTTTTT; CDR3aa: CASSPQDRGPEKLFF
abundance: NA; j_gene: TRBJ1-3; v_gene: TRBV5-1; d_gene: TRBD1; CDR3nt: TGCGCCAGCAGCACTACAGGGGGCGCGGAGGGAAACACCATATATTTT; CDR3aa: CASSTTGGAEGNTIYF
abundance: NA; j_gene: TRBJ1-5; v_gene: TRBV9; d_gene: TRBD1; CDR3nt: TGTGCCAGCAGCGTAGAATGGACAGGGAAGAATCAGCCCCAGCATTTT; CDR3aa: CASSVEWTGKNQPQHF
abundance: NA; j_gene: TRBJ1-2; v_gene: TRBV9; d_gene: NA; CDR3nt: TGTGCCAGCAGCGTAAGGTTAGAGAGCTATGGCTACACCTTC; CDR3aa: CASSVRLESYGYTF
abundance: once; j_gene: TRBJ1-1; v_gene: TRBV5-1; d_gene: NA; CDR3nt: TGCGCCAGCAGCTTTTCACAGGGAGCCACTGAAGCTTTCTTT; CDR3aa: CASSFSQGATEAFF
abundance: NA; j_gene: TRBJ1-4; v_gene: TRBV19; d_gene: TRBD1; CDR3nt: TGTGCCAGTAGTGACGACAGGGTTAATGAAAAACTGTTTTTT; CDR3aa: CASSDDRVNEKLFF
abundance: few; j_gene: TRBJ1-1; v_gene: TRBV29-1; d_gene: NA; CDR3nt: TGCAGCGGTCGGGCCTTGAACACTGAAGCTTTCTTT; CDR3aa: CSGRALNTEAFF
abundance: NA; j_gene: TRBJ1-2; v_gene: TRBV27; d_gene: NA; CDR3nt: TGTGCCAGCAGTAACCGGGACACCTATGGCTACACCTTC; CDR3aa: CASSNRDTYGYTF
abundance: NA; j_gene: TRBJ2-7; v_gene: TRBV7-8; d_gene: NA; CDR3nt: TGTGCCAGCAGCCACCCGACTACTTTTGTGGAGTACTTC; CDR3aa: CASSHPTTFVEYF
abundance: once; j_gene: TRBJ2-1; v_gene: TRBV6-1; d_gene: NA; CDR3nt: TGTGCCAGCAGTGAAGGCTTTGGCCTAGCCGCGGTCGATGAGCAGTTCTTC; CDR3aa: CASSEGFGLAAVDEQFF
abundance: NA; j_gene: TRBJ1-1; v_gene: TRBV5-1; d_gene: NA; CDR3nt: TGCGCCAGCAGCTTGGGTGGGGGTAGGACTGAAGCTTTCTTT; CDR3aa: CASSLGGGRTEAFF
abundance: NA; j_gene: TRBJ2-2; v_gene: TRBV7-6; d_gene: TRBD1; CDR3nt: TGTGCCAGCAGCTTAGGCTTGGGACAGGGGGTTACCGGGGAGCTGTTTTTT; CDR3aa: CASSLGLGQGVTGELFF
abundance: NA; j_gene: TRBJ2-1; v_gene: TRBV27; d_gene: NA; CDR3nt: TGTGCCAGCAGTCCTCGGTGGAGCTCCTACAATGAGCAGTTCTTC; CDR3aa: CASSPRWSSYNEQFF
abundance: NA; j_gene: TRBJ2-2; v_gene: TRBV16; d_gene: NA; CDR3nt: TGTGCCAGCAGCCAAATTGTCGGGGGCCCCGGGGAGCTGTTTTTT; CDR3aa: CASSQIVGGPGELFF
abundance: NA; j_gene: TRBJ1-2; v_gene: TRBV11-2; d_gene: TRBD1; CDR3nt: TGTGCCAGCAGCTCCATTCACGGGACAGGGGTTGGCTACACCTTC; CDR3aa: CASSSIHGTGVGYTF
abundance: NA; j_gene: TRBJ2-5; v_gene: TRBV7-7; d_gene: TRBD2; CDR3nt: TGTGCCAGCAGCTTAACCGGACTAGCGGGGTGGGAGACCCAGTACTTC; CDR3aa: CASSLTGLAGWETQYF
abundance: NA; j_gene: TRBJ1-1; v_gene: TRBV30; d_gene: NA; CDR3nt: TGTGCCTGGAGTAAAATTCGCATAGGGGGGGCTTTCTTT; CDR3aa: CAWSKIRIGGAFF
abundance: few; j_gene: TRBJ1-1; v_gene: TRBV15; d_gene: NA; CDR3nt: TGTGCCACCCAGGGCGGGACGGGCACTGAAGCTTTCTTT; CDR3aa: CATQGGTGTEAFF
abundance: NA; j_gene: TRBJ2-7; v_gene: TRBV7-9; d_gene: NA; CDR3nt: TGTGCCAGCAGCTTTCGGGGCCAAGGGACCTACGAGCAGTACTTC; CDR3aa: CASSFRGQGTYEQYF
abundance: NA; j_gene: TRBJ1-5; v_gene: TRBV10-2; d_gene: TRBD1; CDR3nt: TGCGCCAGCAGTGAGTCGGGGGGACAGGGGAGGCAGCCCCAGCATTTT; CDR3aa: CASSESGGQGRQPQHF
abundance: NA; j_gene: TRBJ1-6; v_gene: TRBV9; d_gene: NA; CDR3nt: TGTGCCAGCAGCGTAGTTGAAGGGGGGAATTCACCCCTCCACTTT; CDR3aa: CASSVVEGGNSPLHF
abundance: NA; j_gene: TRBJ1-5; v_gene: TRBV7-9; d_gene: NA; CDR3nt: TGTGCCAGCAGCTTAGAGGGGCTTAGGCCCCAGCATTTT; CDR3aa: CASSLEGLRPQHF
abundance: NA; j_gene: TRBJ2-7; v_gene: TRBV19; d_gene: NA; CDR3nt: TGTGCCAGTAGTATTTATTCGGGGGTCTTCTCCTACGAGCAGTACTTC; CDR3aa: CASSIYSGVFSYEQYF
abundance: NA; j_gene: TRBJ2-6; v_gene: TRBV7-8; d_gene: NA; CDR3nt: TGTGCCAGCAGCCCCCCCGGGACCACCAACGTCCTGACTTTC; CDR3aa: CASSPPGTTNVLTF